This T cell receptor beta chain was identified during a study of shared clonotypes between healthy human individuals. About the research overall: Plates per donor: three CD4 naive, three CD4 memory, two CD8 naive, one CD8 memory.

In CD8 memory, CD45RO+ cells were put together with CCR7-negative CD45RA+ TemRA cells. A note on this clone: Its antigen is still unknown.

Using immunoSEQ multiplex PCR, the repertoire was profiled, and TCRdb retains in-frame clones only, with some absent. Of over 95,000 clones listed, around two thirds were seen once; the top ten hold roughly 25%. General study findings and limits: Rarefaction showed that sequencing of sorted subsets was incomplete (despite large depth). The study found lower generation probabilities in non-shared clonotypes than in those shared by all four donors.

The CDR3 is 15 residues long. Per germline, CDR1 LGHNA and CDR2 YNFKEQ. V lost 4 bases and J lost 4; bases outside the gene matches: 6. The source is a woman aged 25 to 39 in good health. The sequencing sample was made of memory CD8+ T cells sorted from blood. The sample's subset: CD45RO+ cells pooled with CCR7-negative TemRA cells. This chain links TRBV4-2 with TRBJ1-4, with 7 bases lining up with TRBD1. CDR3 amino acids: CASSPRTGDNEKLFF. CDR3 nucleotides: TGTGCCAGCAGCCCCCGGACAGGAGATAATGAAAAACTGTTTTTT.